A single sample is the source of the 5 T cell receptor beta chains below, sequenced in a study of cytomegalovirus exposure and HLA in healthy donors. Sequenced by immunoSEQ multiplex PCR; TCRdb stores in-frame clones only, minus some. The sample lists some 150,000 clones, about 91% occurring once. The sequencing input was PBMCs. These receptors were collected from a man younger than 35 in good health and CMV-seropositive.

This chain links TRBV7-9 with TRBJ1-5, with 7 bases aligning to TRBD1. CDR3 length equals 15 residues. V trimming: 5 bases; J trimming: 9 bases; junction bases outside the gene matches: 13. Germline V gene data show CDR1 as SEHNR and CDR2 as FQNEAQ (reference sequence). The chain's CDR3 is CASSAHGQASRPQHF. The CDR3 coding sequence is TGTGCCAGCAGCGCCCACGGACAGGCGAGCCGGCCCCAGCATTTT.

The CDR3 sequence: CASSYLTGEGTQYF. CDR3 sequence (DNA): TGTGCCAGCAGTTACCTGACAGGGGAGGGGACCCAGTACTTC. This sequence joins TRBV6-6 and TRBJ2-5, with D possibly matching TRBD1 (8 bases). The CDR3 extends over 14 amino acids. The V gene lost 2 bases and the J gene lost 7 bases, with 14 bases spanning the gap. Germline V gene data show CDR1 as MNHNY and CDR2 as SVGAGI (reference sequence).

A note on this clone: At one end, the junction sequence differs from germline, possibly due to a read error. The chain joins TRBV18 to TRBJ1-3; D not certain. The CDR3 contains 17 residues. Germline CDR1 and CDR2: KGHSH and LQKENI. The CDR3 here is CASSPLPIISSGNTIYF. The CDR3 DNA is TGTGCCAGCTCCCCACTGCCTATCATAAGCTCTGGAAACACCATATATTTT.

This chain uses TRBV4-1 with TRBJ2-1; 10 nucleotides align to TRBD2. In germline, CDR1 is MGHRA, CDR2 YSYEKL. With V trimmed by 6 bases and J by 6 bases, 8 bases remained unmatched. The CDR3 extends over 15 amino acids. The CDR3 region is CASSPLAGAFNEQFF. The CDR3 DNA reads TGCGCCAGCAGTCCCCTAGCGGGAGCCTTCAATGAGCAGTTCTTC.

The chain carries TRBV29-1 and TRBJ1-2; the match to TRBD1 covers 12 bases. Germline assignment: CDR1 SQVTM and CDR2 ANQGSEA. This CDR3 has 15 amino acids. The ends lost 2 bases at V and 5 bases at J; junction bases unmatched: 6. CDR3 region: CSVEKGQGAIYGYTF. The CDR3 DNA reads TGCAGCGTTGAAAAGGGACAGGGGGCGATATATGGCTACACCTTC.